The 11 T cell receptor beta chains reported below all come from one sample, sequenced in a study of blood T cell repertoires in COVID-19. This table comes from immunoSEQ multiplex PCR, and its TCRdb copy is limited to in-frame clones, with some not included. The sample lists fewer than 500,000 clones, around 90% occurring once. Sequencing was performed on PBMCs or T cells enriched from blood (not recorded which). The receptors derive from a woman aged 18-29 years who had recovered from COVID-19.

The V gene is TRBV11-3, the J gene TRBJ2-1, with a possible D match to TRBD2 (6 bases). Trimming shortened V by 3 bases and J by 3 bases, and 6 bases separated the two germline ends. Germline lookup yields CDR1 SGHNT and CDR2 YENEEA. CDR3 length equals 13 residues. The CDR3 loop reads CASSLEGYNEQFF. The DNA of the CDR3 is TGTGCCAGCAGCTTGGAGGGCTACAATGAGCAGTTCTTC.

This clone was detected only a few times. The chain recombines TRBV28 with TRBJ1-4, with D hard to call. This CDR3 is 14 amino acids long. Trimming left V 6 bases short and J 7 bases short, with 15 bases between. Germline V CDR1 and CDR2: MDHEN, SYDVKM. CDR3 nucleotide sequence: TGTGCCAGCAGCCATGACTTGGTCAGTGAAAAACTGTTTTTT. Translating it yields CASSHDLVSEKLFF.

This sequence joins TRBV19 and TRBJ2-3; 10 bases agree with TRBD2. CDR1 and CDR2 (germline): LNHDA, SQIVND (reference sequence). The length of the CDR3 is 17 residues. V lost 7 bases, J lost 0 bases, and 10 bases stayed unmatched. The CDR3 nucleotides are TGTGCCAGTAAAAGCGGGGGGGCGTCATATAGCACAGATACGCAGTATTTT. Translation: CASKSGGASYSTDTQYF. Combining the CDR3 with reference TRBV19 and TRBJ2-3 gives the whole variable domain DGGITQSPKYLFRKEGQNVTLSCEQNLNHDAMYWYRQDPGQGLRLIYYSQIVNDFQKGDIAEGYSVSREKKESFPLTVTSAQKNPTAFYLCASKSGGASYSTDTQYFGPGTRLTVL.

This sequence joins TRBV19 and TRBJ2-5; D call uncertain. Germline V lookup: CDR1 LNHDA, CDR2 SQIVND (reference sequence). CDR3 length equals 13 residues. Deletions cut 0 bases from V and 4 bases from J, with 6 bases between. The CDR3 reads CASSIDPSETQYF. The CDR3 DNA follows: TGTGCCAGTAGTATAGACCCTTCAGAGACCCAGTACTTC.

The chain has TRBV15 and TRBJ2-3, with unresolved D. The CDR3 sequence is 15 residues long. Germline CDR1 is LNHNV and CDR2 is YYDKDF (reference sequence). V was cut by 0 bases and J by 0 bases, with 7 bases left in between. The CDR3 reads CATSRDLRSTDTQYF. CDR3 nucleotide sequence: TGTGCCACCAGCAGAGATCTGAGGAGCACAGATACGCAGTATTTT. Drawing the rest from reference TRBV15 and TRBJ2-3, the complete variable domain is DAMVIQNPRYQVTQFGKPVTLSCSQTLNHNVMYWYQQKSSQAPKLLFHYYDKDFNNEADTPDNFQSRRPNTSFCFLDIRSPGLGDTAMYLCATSRDLRSTDTQYFGPGTRLTVL.

The chain uses TRBV19 and TRBJ1-3; 12 nucleotides agree with TRBD1. V trimming: 7 bases; J trimming: 7 bases; junction bases outside the gene matches: 8. Germline V lookup: CDR1 LNHDA, CDR2 SQIVND (reference sequence). This CDR3 spans 15 amino acids. CDR3: CASTPPGQGANTIYF. CDR3 nucleotides: TGTGCCAGTACCCCGCCGGGACAGGGGGCGAACACCATATATTTT.

The chain carries TRBV19 and TRBJ2-7; D is unclear. The CDR3 totals 13 residues. The germline V and J ends were trimmed by 4 bases and 0 bases, with 7 bases remaining between them. Per the germline V gene, CDR1 is LNHDA and CDR2 is SQIVND (reference sequence). The CDR3 region has the DNA TGTGCCAGTAGTAGCAGGTTCTCCTACGAGCAGTACTTC. Translation gives CASSSRFSYEQYF.

The chain's CDR3 is CASSQDVGGIQETQYF. CDR3 coding DNA: TGCGCCAGCAGCCAAGATGTGGGGGGTATTCAAGAGACCCAGTACTTC. This chain uses TRBV4-1 with TRBJ2-5; TRBD2 might be the D (6 bases). CDR1 MGHRA and CDR2 YSYEKL come from the germline V gene. This CDR3 has 16 amino acids. Trimming removed 0 bases from V and 2 bases from J, with 13 bases in between.

Notes on this clone: Different DNA sequences within this sample yield the same CDR3. The V and J genes are TRBV5-1 and TRBJ1-1, with D possibly being TRBD1 (5 bases). This CDR3 spans 15 amino acids. The ends were cut back, 3 bases at V and 1 base at J, with 13 bases in the middle. Per germline, CDR1 SGHRS and CDR2 YFSETQ. CDR3 sequence reads: CASSSIGQGNTEAFF. The CDR3 region has the DNA TGCGCCAGCAGCTCCATTGGGCAGGGGAACACTGAAGCTTTCTTT. Together with reference TRBV5-1 and TRBJ1-1, the CDR3 gives the full variable domain: KAGVTQTPRYLIKTRGQQVTLSCSPISGHRSVSWYQQTPGQGLQFLFEYFSETQRNKGNFPGRFSGRQFSNSRSEMNVSTLELGDSALYLCASSSIGQGNTEAFFGQGTRLTVV.

This clone was recorded a few times. The V call is TRBV14, the J call TRBJ1-1, with a possible D match to TRBD1 (5 bases). Germline loops: CDR1 SGHDN, CDR2 FVKESK. There are 17 residues in the CDR3. The V end was cut by 1 base, the J end by 1 base, with 16 bases between. DNA for the CDR3: TGTGCCAGCAGCCAAGTGGATTTCTCCGGGGGGAACACTGAAGCTTTCTTT. It encodes CASSQVDFSGGNTEAFF.

This CDR3 reads CASSLGLASGYEQYF. The CDR3 DNA is TGCGCCAGCAGTTTGGGACTAGCTTCAGGGTACGAGCAGTACTTC. This chain uses TRBV10-1 with TRBJ2-7, with 9 bases lining up with TRBD2. The CDR3 covers 15 residues. The germline V gene has CDR1 WNHNN and CDR2 SYGVQD (reference sequence). With V trimmed by 5 bases and J by 4 bases, 9 bases remained unmatched.